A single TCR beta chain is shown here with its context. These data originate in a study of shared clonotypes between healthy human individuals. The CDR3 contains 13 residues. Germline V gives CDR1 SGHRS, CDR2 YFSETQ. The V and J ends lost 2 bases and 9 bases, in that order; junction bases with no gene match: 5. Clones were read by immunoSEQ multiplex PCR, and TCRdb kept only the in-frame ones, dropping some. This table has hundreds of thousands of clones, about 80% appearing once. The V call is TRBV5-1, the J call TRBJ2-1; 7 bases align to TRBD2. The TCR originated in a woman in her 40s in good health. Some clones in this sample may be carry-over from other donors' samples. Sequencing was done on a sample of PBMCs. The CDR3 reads CASSFDGEGEQFF. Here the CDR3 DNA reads TGCGCCAGCAGCTTCGACGGGGAGGGTGAGCAGTTCTTC. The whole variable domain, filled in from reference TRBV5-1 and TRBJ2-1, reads KAGVTQTPRYLIKTRGQQVTLSCSPISGHRSVSWYQQTPGQGLQFLFEYFSETQRNKGNFPGRFSGRQFSNSRSEMNVSTLELGDSALYLCASSFDGEGEQFFGPGTRLTVL.